This TCR beta chain comes out of a study of OX40 agonist ivuxolimab in advanced cancers. Study-level background: The study enrolled dose-escalation patients with hepatocellular carcinoma, melanoma, renal cell or head and neck cancer. Three patients, one with hepatocellular carcinoma and two with cutaneous melanoma, achieved partial responses.

Trimming pared 1 base from V and 4 bases from J, leaving 14 bases between. Per the germline V gene, CDR1 is SGHRS and CDR2 is YFSETQ. This CDR3 spans 15 amino acids. Profiling relied on immunoSEQ multiplex PCR, and the TCRdb table lists in-frame clones only, not all of them. The table records 80,000 to 95,000 clones, about 83% of them present only once. This specimen consisted of CD4+ or CD8+ T cells sorted from blood, obtained in a trial of the OX40 agonist ivuxolimab. V and J are TRBV5-1 and TRBJ1-2; tentatively, D is TRBD1 (5 bases). The clonotype originates from an adult with an advanced solid tumor such as melanoma, head and neck, liver or kidney cancer. The CDR3, as DNA: TGCGCCAGCAGCTTGACACCGGAGACAGCCTATGGCTACACCTTC. It specifies CASSLTPETAYGYTF.